This T cell receptor beta chain was captured in a study of blood T cells in healthy people across ages. The CDR3 length is 13 residues. CDR1 and CDR2 from the germline V gene are MNHEY and SVGEGT. The V end was cut by 7 bases, the J end by 6 bases, with 15 bases between. The second PCR ran about 6 to 11 cycles with a sample-barcoded 5' primer and J-beta primers. TCRdb reprocessed the 5' RACE reads via MiXCR and lists one record per CDR3 protein. Of hundreds of thousands of distinct CDR3 sequences in the sample, about 28% were seen once. The V gene is TRBV6-2 or TRBV6-3, the J gene TRBJ1-2, with a possible D match to TRBD1 (5 bases). Source material: blood. The sequence came from a woman older than 75 in good health. The chain's CDR3 is CASKQSGKDGYTF. The CDR3 DNA is TGTGCCAGCAAACAGTCAGGGAAGGATGGCTACACCTTC.